This record looks at one TCR beta chain sequence and its context. TCR analog templates of synthetic origin were spiked into each PCR. Repertoires were generated with immunoSEQ multiplex PCR, while TCRdb's copy carries only in-frame clones and drops some. This sample has approximately 41,000 clones, with approximately 80% found just once. The data belong to a study of PD-L1 blockade in urothelial cancer. Trimming removed 1 base from V and 0 bases from J, with 11 bases in between. The CDR3 has 15 residues. Germline V gene lookup returns CDR1 SGHTS and CDR2 YDEGEE. The time point: pretreatment peripheral blood. Patients in the study were battling locally advanced or metastatic urothelial carcinoma.

The clonotype originates from a man at least 80 years old with urothelial cancer. The chain couples TRBV5-8 to TRBJ2-7; no clear D gene. This specimen was PBMCs, taken around atezolizumab (anti-PD-L1) treatment. This CDR3 is CASSLLVPNSYEQYF. The CDR3 nucleotides are TGTGCCAGCAGCTTGTTAGTCCCGAACTCCTACGAGCAGTACTTC. Supplemented by reference TRBV5-8 and TRBJ2-7, the full variable domain reads EAGVTQSPTHLIKTRGQQATLRCSPISGHTSVYWYQQALGLGLQFLLWYDEGEERNRGNFPPRFSGRQFPNYSSELNVNALELEDSALYLCASSLLVPNSYEQYFGPGTRLTVT.